Here is one TCR beta chain with its context. This sample was included in a study of blood T cell repertoires in COVID-19. For the study at large: There were acute and convalescent COVID-19 samples, and they came from the United States, Italy and Spain. PBMCs, B-cell-depleted T cells, or T cells provided the cDNA or gDNA that made up the material.

Per the original methods: The authors estimated nucleated cell counts from reference gene primer amplification. Using immunoSEQ multiplex PCR, the repertoire was profiled, and TCRdb retains in-frame clones only, with some absent. The DNA was the basis for D and trimming; V, J and clone size are from that table. The sample has 150,000 to 180,000 clones, around 85% seen once; the top ten hold 0.63%. This CDR3 is 15 amino acids long. Germline V lookup: CDR1 LGHNA, CDR2 YSLEER. With 5 bases removed from V and 0 bases from J, the gap between germline ends came to 10 bases. The chain employs TRBV4-3 and TRBJ2-2, with D uncertain. The sequenced material came from peripheral blood. This receptor was taken from a man aged 55 to 69 with COVID-19, enrolled during active disease. The CDR3 DNA sequence: TGCGCCAGCAGCATGAATAGAGCGAACACCGGGGAGCTGTTTTTT. Its translation: CASSMNRANTGELFF.